This T cell receptor beta chain emerged from a study of beta chain features in type 1 diabetes. Study-wide findings and caveats: Among all four CD4+ subsets, Type 1 diabetes patients had TCRB CDR3s that were moderately but significantly shorter. At VDJ recombination sites, type 1 diabetes patients had fewer insertions and more deleted nucleotides.

CDR1 is KGHSH and CDR2 is LQKENI in the germline V gene. This CDR3 contains 14 residues. With 3 bases clipped from V and 4 bases from J, the junction kept 6 bases outside the gene matches. Sorting of CD4+ naive, central memory, regulatory and stem cell-like memory cells was performed via CD45RO/CCR7/CD25/CD127/CD95/CD27. Purities over 95% were achieved in all sorted populations. This clone was picked up a small number of times. Its antigen is as yet unknown. As every portion of the isolated RNA was reverse transcribed, the sequencing read expressed TCRB transcripts. Measured with immunoSEQ multiplex PCR; TCRdb has only the in-frame clones, and not every one. The repertoire holds 310,000 or so clones, with more than 9.5% as singletons.

The sequencing input was naive CD4+ T cells from blood. The chain uses TRBV18 and TRBJ2-7; the match to TRBD2 covers 7 bases. The sequence came from a woman in her 30s in good health. CDR3: CASSPGLGRYEQYF. The CDR3 DNA reads TGTGCCAGCTCACCCGGACTAGGTCGGTACGAGCAGTACTTC.